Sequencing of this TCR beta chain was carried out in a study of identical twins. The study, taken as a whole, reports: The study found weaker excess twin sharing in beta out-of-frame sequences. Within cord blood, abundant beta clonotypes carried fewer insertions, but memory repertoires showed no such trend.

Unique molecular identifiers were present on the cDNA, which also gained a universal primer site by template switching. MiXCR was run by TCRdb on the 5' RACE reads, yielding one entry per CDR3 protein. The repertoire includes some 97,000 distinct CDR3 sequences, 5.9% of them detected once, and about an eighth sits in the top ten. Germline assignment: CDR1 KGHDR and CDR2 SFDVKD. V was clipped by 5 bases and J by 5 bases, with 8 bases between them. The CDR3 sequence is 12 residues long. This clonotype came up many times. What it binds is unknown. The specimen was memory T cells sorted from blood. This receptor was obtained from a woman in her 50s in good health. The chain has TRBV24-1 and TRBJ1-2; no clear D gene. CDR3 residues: CATSAAAYGYTF. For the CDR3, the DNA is TGTGCCACCAGTGCGGCAGCTTATGGCTACACCTTC.